This T cell receptor beta chain was recorded in a study of T-cell reconstitution after alpha-beta-depleted transplantation in children. Unique molecular identifiers were built into the TCRbeta library. TCRdb recomputed calls from the PCR reads with MiXCR, one row per CDR3 protein. The sample lists some 490,000 distinct CDR3 sequences; under 15% were seen once. The table lists this clonotype with a few counts. Germline CDR1 SQVTM, CDR2 ANQGSEA. The CDR3 extends over 14 amino acids. Trimming stripped 6 bases from V and 0 bases from J, with 14 bases between. The rearrangement uses TRBV29-1 and TRBJ2-5, with D possibly being TRBD1 (5 bases). This specimen was PBMCs from the stem cell graft donor, taken from the stem cell graft. The sequence came from a human donor who donated a stem cell graft to a child with combined immunodeficiency. The CDR3 nucleotides are TGCAGCGTGCCCCTTAAGGGGAACCAAGAGACCCAGTACTTC. The encoded protein is CSVPLKGNQETQYF.